This TCR beta chain was captured in a study of cytomegalovirus exposure and HLA in healthy donors. V was shortened by 4 bases and J by 8 bases, with 11 bases between the two germline ends. Germline assignment: CDR1 MGHDK and CDR2 SYGVNS. CDR3 length equals 13 residues. Study-wide points: HLA-A and HLA-B allele assignments for most subjects were reportedly predicted accurately using TCR beta sequences.

The study ran its PCR with 60 Vbeta and 13 Jbeta primers. Assay used: immunoSEQ multiplex PCR; TCRdb lists only in-frame clones, some missing. The profile shows under 200,000 clones, about 78% of them singletons. This clone has just a few counts. Its antigen is as yet unknown. The TCR originated in a man in his forties in good health and CMV-seronegative. Sequencing was performed on PBMCs. The V gene is TRBV25-1, the J gene TRBJ1-4, with D possibly matching TRBD1 (6 bases). CDR3 coding DNA: TGTGCCAGCAGTGCACAGGGATGGGAAAAACTGTTTTTT. Residues: CASSAQGWEKLFF.